These 27 T cell receptor beta chains came from one sample sequenced in a study of shared clonotypes between healthy human individuals. The method was immunoSEQ multiplex PCR; TCRdb's version includes in-frame clones alone and lacks a portion of them. The table lists more than 2 million clones, about 95% of them singletons, with about 1.1% in the top ten. Terminally differentiated effector memory CD45RA+ cells were left out of the naive CD8 fraction, which was CD45RO-negative and positively selected for CCR7. Sequences were obtained from naive CD8+ T cells sorted from blood. Receptors were obtained from a man aged 18 to 29 in good health.

This clone showed up just once. This sample also contains other DNA sequences that code for the same CDR3. The V and J genes are TRBV5-6 and TRBJ1-5; D ambiguous. The V gene lost 2 bases and the J gene lost 5 bases, with 11 bases spanning the gap. The CDR3 length is 14 residues. From germline, CDR1 is SGHDT and CDR2 YYEEEE. The CDR3 coding sequence is TGTGCCAGCAGCTTAGGGTTGGGAGATCAGCCCCAGCATTTT. As protein: CASSLGLGDQPQHF.

V is TRBV29-1 and J is TRBJ2-1; 11 positions match TRBD2. The germline V gene encodes CDR1 SQVTM and CDR2 ANQGSEA. This CDR3 has 15 amino acids. The junction had 8 bases not matched to a gene; V was cut back by 6 bases and J by 4 bases. Here the CDR3 DNA reads TGCAGCGTCCACCTACTAGCGGGGGTTTACAATGAGCAGTTCTTC. Protein: CSVHLLAGVYNEQFF.

This clone was recorded once. The chain couples TRBV4-1 to TRBJ2-7; no clear D. CDR3 length equals 14 residues. With 4 bases removed from V and 4 bases from J, the gap between germline ends came to 14 bases. The germline V gene encodes CDR1 MGHRA and CDR2 YSYEKL. In DNA, the CDR3 is TGCGCCAGCAGCCTCCTGGTTCTGGGGTACGAGCAGTACTTC. This translates into CASSLLVLGYEQYF.

The chain employs TRBV7-6 and TRBJ2-1, with D perhaps given as TRBD1 or TRBD2 (5 bases each). The germline V gene encodes CDR1 SGHVS and CDR2 FNYEAQ. This CDR3 contains 16 residues. V lost 3 bases and J lost 0, with 12 bases in between. The CDR3 here is CASSFLSGSSYNEQFF. CDR3 nucleotide sequence: TGTGCCAGCAGCTTCTTATCAGGGAGCTCCTACAATGAGCAGTTCTTC.

The chain is built from TRBV10-3 and TRBJ2-1, with D possibly matching TRBD2 (5 bases). V was clipped by 3 bases and J by 1 base, with 10 bases between them. The germline gives CDR1 ENHRY, CDR2 SYGVKD. This CDR3 has 15 residues. The CDR3 sequence is CAISDISGSYNEQFF. The CDR3 coding sequence is TGTGCCATCAGTGACATAAGCGGATCCTACAATGAGCAGTTCTTC.

Concerning this clone: Other DNA sequences in this sample translate to the same CDR3. V and J are TRBV5-6 and TRBJ1-5, with D maybe TRBD1 (5 bases). Trimming cost V 2 bases and J 4 bases, with 7 bases left between them. The germline gives CDR1 SGHDT, CDR2 YYEEEE. The CDR3 has 13 residues. CDR3 protein: CASSFGGNQPQHF. In DNA form, the CDR3 reads TGTGCCAGCAGCTTTGGGGGAAATCAGCCCCAGCATTTT.

Note on this clone: Within the sample, other DNA sequences also encode this same CDR3. V and J are TRBV7-9 and TRBJ2-3, with TRBD2 as a possible D gene (6 bases). Germline values: CDR1 SEHNR, CDR2 FQNEAQ (reference sequence). The CDR3 has 12 residues. The V end was cut by 6 bases, the J end by 6 bases, with 10 bases between. CDR3 residues: CASSFGSDTQYF. As DNA, the CDR3 is TGTGCCAGCAGTTTCGGGAGTGATACGCAGTATTTT.

In regard to this clone: Other nucleotide sequences from this sample produce the same CDR3. CDR3 residues: CASSSQGAEAFF. For the CDR3, the DNA is TGTGCCAGCAGTTCACAGGGGGCTGAAGCTTTCTTT. The rearrangement joins TRBV6-5 to TRBJ1-1; 8 positions agree with TRBD1. J gave up 6 bases and V 4 bases, and 1 base lay outside the gene matches. In germline, CDR1 is MNHEY, CDR2 SVGAGI. This CDR3 region has 12 residues.

The CDR3 DNA reads as TGTGCCAGCAGCTTAGCGCCGGGGACAGGGGAGTTTTCACCCCTCCACTTT. It encodes CASSLAPGTGEFSPLHF. The V and J genes are TRBV7-6 and TRBJ1-6; 10 nucleotides match TRBD1. J was trimmed by 9 bases and V by 0 bases; bases with no gene match: 8. The CDR3 covers 17 residues. From germline, CDR1 is SGHVS and CDR2 FNYEAQ.

The chain has TRBV9 and TRBJ1-5, with D possibly matching TRBD1 (6 bases). Germline V gene lookup returns CDR1 SGDLS and CDR2 YYNGEE. The CDR3 loop spans 15 amino acids. With 3 bases removed from V and 4 bases from J, the gap between germline ends came to 14 bases. This chain's CDR3 is CASSARGDKNQPQHF. CDR3 DNA: TGTGCCAGCAGCGCTAGAGGGGACAAGAATCAGCCCCAGCATTTT.

Notes on this clone: The sample holds other DNA sequences that translate to the same CDR3. The chain employs TRBV27 and TRBJ1-1; D is ambiguous. Per germline, CDR1 MNHEY and CDR2 SMNVEV (reference sequence). Trimming left V 2 bases short and J 0 bases short, with 7 bases between. The CDR3 runs to 14 residues. CDR3 amino acids: CASSLGGMNTEAFF. Here the CDR3 DNA reads TGTGCCAGCAGTTTAGGCGGTATGAACACTGAAGCTTTCTTT.

The chain recombines TRBV25-1 with TRBJ2-7; possibly TRBD1 for D (5 bases). Germline CDR1 and CDR2: MGHDK and SYGVNS. The CDR3 contains 13 residues. This CDR3 is CVTPVGRFYEQYF. CDR3 nucleotides: TGTGTCACACCGGTGGGGCGCTTCTACGAGCAGTACTTC.

This chain connects TRBV6-1 to TRBJ2-7, with D perhaps TRBD1 or TRBD2 (6 bases each). Germline CDR1 and CDR2: MNHNS and SASEGT. CDR3 length equals 15 residues. V was clipped by 4 bases and J by 0 bases, with 13 bases between them. The CDR3 DNA sequence: TGTGCCAGCAGTGTGGGGGGCTCCATCTCCTACGAGCAGTACTTC. Protein product: CASSVGGSISYEQYF.

This chain connects TRBV10-3 to TRBJ2-1, with 9 bases aligning to TRBD1. The CDR3 length is 16 residues. Germline V lookup: CDR1 ENHRY, CDR2 SYGVKD. The V segment lost 6 bases and the J segment 5 bases; nucleotides outside the gene matches: 11. DNA for the CDR3: TGTGCCATCAGCCCAATACTGGGACAGGGAGACAATGAGCAGTTCTTC. Protein sequence: CAISPILGQGDNEQFF.

CDR3 sequence: CASSSSREGAFYEQFF. The CDR3 nucleotides read TGTGCCAGCAGCTCCTCCCGGGAGGGGGCTTTCTATGAGCAGTTCTTC. V gene TRBV7-8 combines with J gene TRBJ2-1; possibly TRBD2 for D (8 bases). Per the germline V gene, CDR1 is SGHVS and CDR2 is FQNEAQ. The CDR3 consists of 16 residues. V dropped 4 bases and J dropped 8 bases, with 21 bases sitting between them. Full variable domain (outside the CDR3, taken from reference TRBV7-8 and TRBJ2-1): GAGVSQSPRYKVAKRGQDVALRCDPISGHVSLFWYQQALGQGPEFLTYFQNEAQLDKSGLPSDRFFAERPEGSVSTLKIQRTQQEDSAVYLCASSSSREGAFYEQFFGPGTRLTVL.

The chain employs TRBV9 and TRBJ2-1; perhaps TRBD1 as D (5 bases). The CDR3 runs to 15 residues. V gave up 5 bases and J gave up 4 bases, with 16 bases separating them. Germline CDR1 SGDLS, CDR2 YYNGEE. In DNA, the CDR3 is TGTGCCAGCAGTCCCGACAGAATCCCTTACAATGAGCAGTTCTTC. Its translation: CASSPDRIPYNEQFF.

The V call is TRBV4-1, the J call TRBJ2-7; maybe TRBD1 (6 bases). V was trimmed by 5 bases and J by 2 bases, leaving 10 bases between them. The CDR3 covers 13 residues. The V gene's germline CDR1 is MGHRA and CDR2 YSYEKL. The CDR3 bases are TGCGCCAGCAGCTCGGGACACACCTACGAGCAGTACTTC. It is translated as CASSSGHTYEQYF.

To note about this clone: Other DNA sequences in the sample encode the same CDR3. V gene TRBV7-9 combines with J gene TRBJ1-4, with 7 bases fitting TRBD1. V shed 4 bases and J 1 base; nucleotides not matched to a gene: 0. The CDR3 covers 14 residues. Germline V gene data show CDR1 as SEHNR and CDR2 as FQNEAQ (reference sequence). The DNA for the CDR3 is TGTGCCAGCAGCTCAGGGGGAACTAATGAAAAACTGTTTTTT. Translated, it gives CASSSGGTNEKLFF.

This rearrangement joins TRBV2 to TRBJ2-7; D might be TRBD2 (7 bases). The V gene lost 2 bases and the J gene lost 3 bases, with 14 bases spanning the gap. The CDR3 runs to 15 residues. Germline assignment: CDR1 SNHLY and CDR2 FYNNEI. The CDR3 nucleotides are TGTGCCAGCAGTGAAAACGGGGGGCCTGTCTACGAGCAGTACTTC. As protein: CASSENGGPVYEQYF.

The CDR3 DNA reads as TGCAGCGTCCGGACAGGGGGTGTATTCGAGCAGTACTTC. Protein sequence: CSVRTGGVFEQYF. The chain combines TRBV29-1 with TRBJ2-7; the match to TRBD1 covers 10 bases. V lost 6 bases to trimming and J lost 6 bases; unmatched junction nucleotides: 8. The CDR3 extends over 13 amino acids. The V gene's germline CDR1 is SQVTM and CDR2 ANQGSEA.

To note about this clone: The same CDR3 also results from other DNA sequences found in this sample. The chain employs TRBV6-5 and TRBJ2-3; D possibly corresponds to TRBD1 (5 bases). The germline V gene has CDR1 MNHEY and CDR2 SVGAGI. CDR3 length: 13 residues. The V end lost 2 bases, the J end lost 3 bases, and 6 bases lay between the germline ends. CDR3 DNA: TGTGCCAGCAGTTACGCAGGGACAGATACGCAGTATTTT. As protein: CASSYAGTDTQYF.

Of note for this clone: This sample includes further DNA sequences coding for the same CDR3. The rearrangement uses TRBV7-9 and TRBJ2-1; D call uncertain. The CDR3 sequence is 12 residues long. Germline V lookup: CDR1 SEHNR, CDR2 FQNEAQ (reference sequence). The V end was cut by 1 base, the J end by 6 bases, with 4 bases between. CDR3 DNA: TGTGCCAGCAGCTTAGGGGCCAATGAGCAGTTCTTC. Translation gives CASSLGANEQFF.

The rearrangement links TRBV29-1 to TRBJ2-1; no reliable D call. The CDR3 is 12 amino acids. V shed 4 bases and J shed 7 bases, with 11 bases lying between them. Germline V lookup: CDR1 SQVTM, CDR2 ANQGSEA. CDR3 amino acids: CSVAPLTNEQFF. The CDR3 DNA reads as TGCAGCGTTGCCCCACTGACGAATGAGCAGTTCTTC.

The chain employs TRBV25-1 and TRBJ1-1, with a tentative D call TRBD1 (5 bases). Germline V gene lookup returns CDR1 MGHDK and CDR2 SYGVNS. The CDR3 is made up of 14 amino acids. The V gene lost 1 base and the J gene lost 3 bases, with 9 bases spanning the gap. In nucleotides, the CDR3 is TGTGCCAGCAGTGAATTGGAGGGGTACACTGAAGCTTTCTTT. This sequence encodes CASSELEGYTEAFF.

The CDR3 sequence: CASSSGQYTEAFF. In DNA, the CDR3 is TGTGCCAGCAGCTCGGGACAGTACACTGAAGCTTTCTTT. The chain recombines TRBV7-6 with TRBJ1-1; 7 positions match TRBD1. Trimming took 4 bases from V and 3 from J; bases not matched to a gene: 2. Germline lookup yields CDR1 SGHVS and CDR2 FNYEAQ. The CDR3 runs to 13 residues. The full variable domain, completed using reference TRBV7-6 and TRBJ1-1, is GAGVSQSPRYKVTKRGQDVALRCDPISGHVSLYWYRQALGQGPEFLTYFNYEAQQDKSGLPNDRFSAERPEGSISTLTIQRTEQRDSAMYRCASSSGQYTEAFFGQGTRLTVV.

The CDR3 nucleotides are TGCGCCAGCAGCCGGGACAGGGGGCGTGGGATTTATGGCTACACCTTC. As protein: CASSRDRGRGIYGYTF. The chain employs TRBV4-1 and TRBJ1-2; 12 nucleotides match TRBD1. The CDR3 spans 16 residues. The J segment lost 5 bases and the V segment lost 4 bases, leaving 8 bases of the junction unmatched. Germline V gene lookup returns CDR1 MGHRA and CDR2 YSYEKL.

This rearrangement joins TRBV7-6 to TRBJ2-3; 10 nucleotides align to TRBD2. With 3 bases clipped from V and 0 bases from J, the junction kept 12 bases outside the gene matches. The length of the CDR3 is 19 residues. Per the germline V gene, CDR1 is SGHVS and CDR2 is FNYEAQ. CDR3 amino acids: CASSLYYGLAETSTDTQYF. The CDR3 region has the DNA TGTGCCAGCAGCTTGTATTATGGACTAGCGGAGACTAGCACAGATACGCAGTATTTT.